These 18 T cell receptor beta chains came from one sample sequenced in a study of identical twins. TCRdb itself ran the 5' RACE reads through MiXCR, one entry per CDR3 protein. The top ten hold approximately 3% of the sample, which has 230,000 or so distinct CDR3 sequences, approximately 8.3% seen once. These data were also reused for a study on yellow fever vaccine responses in identical twins.

Material: CD8+ T cells sorted from blood. These receptors were obtained from a young woman in good health.

This clonotype was counted ten times or more. The chain recombines TRBV9 with TRBJ2-3; D gene ambiguous. Looked up from germline, CDR1 is SGDLS and CDR2 is YYNGEE. V was shortened by 3 bases and J by 0 bases, with 14 bases between the two germline ends. This CDR3 has 16 residues. CDR3 coding DNA: TGTGCCAGCAGCGCACAACAAATACAAAGCACAGATACGCAGTATTTT. Its protein product is CASSAQQIQSTDTQYF.

This clonotype was counted ten times or more. V is TRBV10-3 and J is TRBJ2-5; 11 positions agree with TRBD2. The CDR3 has 17 amino acids. Trimming at V came to 0 bases and at J to 2 bases, leaving 5 bases not matched to a gene. Per germline, CDR1 ENHRY and CDR2 SYGVKD. CDR3 in DNA: TGTGCCATCAGTGAGTCGAGACTAGCGGGGACGCAAGAGACCCAGTACTTC. Translating gives CAISESRLAGTQETQYF.

With regard to this clonotype: This may be a read error, as it is one base from a much larger clone. The chain has TRBV6-2 or TRBV6-3 and TRBJ1-1; D possibly corresponds to TRBD1 (5 bases). In germline, CDR1 is MNHEY, CDR2 SVGEGT. CDR3 length equals 11 residues. DNA for the CDR3: TGTGCCACCAAGTGGGGCACTGAAGCTCTCTTT. This gives the protein CATKWGTEALF.

This sequence joins TRBV7-8 and TRBJ2-5; the match to TRBD2 covers 10 bases. This CDR3 region has 17 residues. CDR1 SGHVS and CDR2 FQNEAQ come from the germline V gene. Trimming took 2 bases from V and 5 from J; bases not matched to a gene: 11. Here the CDR3 reads CASSLTKERGGLETQYF. The CDR3 DNA sequence: TGTGCCAGCAGCTTAACGAAGGAGCGGGGGGGCCTGGAGACCCAGTACTTC.

This clonotype was seen ten or more times. J is TRBJ2-5 and V is TRBV15, with D unclear. V was trimmed by 1 base and J by 2 bases, leaving 2 bases between them. The germline V gene has CDR1 LNHNV and CDR2 YYDKDF (reference sequence). The CDR3 spans 12 residues. The CDR3 spells CATSRGQETQYF. The CDR3 region has the DNA TGTGCCACCAGCAGAGGACAAGAGACCCAGTACTTC.

This clonotype was picked up a small number of times. The chain is built from TRBV4-3 and TRBJ2-3; possibly TRBD1 or TRBD2 for D (7 bases each). The CDR3 is made up of 16 amino acids. The germline CDR1 and CDR2 sequences are LGHNA and YSLEER. V shed 0 bases and J shed 4 bases, with 14 bases lying between them. CDR3 nucleotides: TGCGCCAGCAGCCAAGATCCGCCAGGGGGGGCAGATACGCAGTATTTT. It specifies CASSQDPPGGADTQYF.

Only a few counts were recorded for this clonotype. The gene calls are TRBV4-3 and TRBJ2-7, with TRBD2 identical over 9 bases. V shed 2 bases, J shed 5 bases, and the junction held 7 bases outside the gene matches. CDR3 length: 15 amino acids. Per the germline V gene, CDR1 is LGHNA and CDR2 is YSLEER. CDR3 bases: TGCGCCAGCAGCCAATTAGCGGGAGAAATAAACGAGCAGTACTTC. Its protein product is CASSQLAGEINEQYF.

This clonotype showed up many times. The chain joins TRBV4-3 to TRBJ2-1, with TRBD2 as a possible D gene (5 bases). Between the trimmed V and J ends, which lost 1 base and 0 bases, there was a span of 10 bases. The CDR3 has 16 amino acids. Germline values: CDR1 LGHNA, CDR2 YSLEER. CDR3 loop: CASSQGTLSSYNEQFF. The CDR3 DNA sequence: TGCGCCAGCAGCCAAGGGACTCTTAGCTCCTACAATGAGCAGTTCTTC.

The chain has TRBV11-2 and TRBJ2-1, with D tentatively TRBD2 (5 bases). Trimming took off 4 bases at V and 0 bases at J, with 16 bases between the two ends. This CDR3 is built from 17 residues. The germline CDR1 and CDR2 sequences are SGHAT and FQNNGV. The CDR3 loop is CASSYKKSGYSYNEQFF. The CDR3 bases are TGTGCCAGCAGCTACAAGAAGAGCGGCTACTCCTACAATGAGCAGTTCTTC.

In this sample, this clonotype turned up many times. The rearrangement links TRBV7-9 to TRBJ1-6, with D perhaps matching TRBD1 (5 bases). The V end lost 5 bases, the J end lost 3 bases, and 11 bases lay between the germline ends. CDR1 SEHNR and CDR2 FQNEAQ come from the germline V gene (reference sequence). The CDR3 loop spans 15 amino acids. Written as DNA, the CDR3 is TGTGCCAGCAGCCCACTGACAGACTATAATTCACCCCTCCACTTT. Translated: CASSPLTDYNSPLHF.

J is TRBJ2-7 and V is TRBV9, with a weak D call TRBD2 (5 bases). The CDR3 length is 15 residues. With 3 bases removed from V and 7 bases from J, the gap between germline ends came to 20 bases. Looked up from germline, CDR1 is SGDLS and CDR2 is YYNGEE. The CDR3 loop is CASSAGELWGSEQYF. The CDR3 DNA reads as TGTGCCAGCAGCGCCGGGGAGTTGTGGGGAAGTGAGCAGTACTTC.

Ten or more counts support this clonotype. The chain carries TRBV12-3 or TRBV12-4 and TRBJ2-7, with D unclear. Between the trimmed V and J ends, which lost 5 bases and 0 bases, there was a span of 8 bases. CDR3 length: 13 residues. In DNA form, the CDR3 reads TGTGCCAGCAGTGGCCCCAACTCCTACGAGCAGTACTTC. It specifies CASSGPNSYEQYF.

In its sample, this clonotype was seen a few times. J is TRBJ2-3 and V is TRBV25-1; the match to TRBD1 covers 10 bases. The CDR3 length is 18 residues. CDR1 and CDR2 from the germline V gene are MGHDK and SYGVNS. V gave up 7 bases and J gave up 5 bases; unmatched junction bases: 18. CDR3 residues: CASNLITDRGLRGDTQYF. In DNA form, the CDR3 reads TGTGCCAGCAACCTAATAACCGACAGGGGGCTGAGAGGAGATACGCAGTATTTT.

This clonotype was found many times. The chain is built from TRBV29-1 and TRBJ2-5, with D unclear. In germline, CDR1 is SQVTM, CDR2 ANQGSEA. The CDR3 has 11 residues. V lost 4 bases and J lost 1, with 4 bases in between. The CDR3 sequence is CSVGIQETQYF. The CDR3 bases are TGCAGCGTTGGAATCCAAGAGACCCAGTACTTC. Filled out from reference TRBV29-1 and TRBJ2-5, the complete variable domain reads SAVISQKPSRDICQRGTSLTIQCQVDSQVTMMFWYRQQPGQSLTLIATANQGSEATYESGFVIDKFPISRPNLTFSTLTVSNMSPEDSSIYLCSVGIQETQYFGPGTRLLVL.

The V and J genes are TRBV5-5 and TRBJ2-1; D perhaps matches TRBD1 (5 bases). CDR1 is SGHKS, CDR2 YYEKEE, per germline (reference sequence). The CDR3 runs to 14 residues. The germline V and J ends were trimmed by 2 bases and 8 bases, with 14 bases remaining between them. The CDR3 coding sequence is TGTGCCAGCAGCTTACAAGGGGCGCTGGATGAGCAGTTCTTC. This codes for CASSLQGALDEQFF.

This clonotype has only a few counts. The CDR3 is CASSELFNTGNLYNEQFF. DNA for the CDR3: TGTGCCAGCAGTGAACTGTTTAACACAGGGAACCTCTACAATGAGCAGTTCTTC. The chain joins TRBV6-1 to TRBJ2-1, with D perhaps TRBD1 (6 bases). The germline V gene encodes CDR1 MNHNS and CDR2 SASEGT. The CDR3 extends over 18 amino acids. V dropped 2 bases and J dropped 3 bases, with 20 bases sitting between them.

A few counts support this clonotype. This sequence joins TRBV24-1 and TRBJ2-6; the D gene is possibly TRBD2 (5 bases). The CDR3 spans 18 residues. The V end was cut by 0 bases, the J end by 0 bases, with 11 bases between. CDR1 is KGHDR, CDR2 SFDVKD, per germline. The CDR3 spells CATSDLPLGLSGANVLTF. As DNA, the CDR3 is TGTGCCACCAGTGATTTGCCTCTCGGACTCTCTGGGGCCAACGTCCTGACTTTC.

V usage is TRBV5-1 and J usage is TRBJ2-1; 9 bases align to TRBD2. The germline gives CDR1 SGHRS, CDR2 YFSETQ. CDR3 length equals 16 residues. V lost 2 bases and J lost 2; bases outside the gene matches: 5. In DNA, the CDR3 is TGCGCCAGCAGCTTCCGGACTAGCGCGGCCTACAATGAGCAGTTCTTC. Its translation is CASSFRTSAAYNEQFF.